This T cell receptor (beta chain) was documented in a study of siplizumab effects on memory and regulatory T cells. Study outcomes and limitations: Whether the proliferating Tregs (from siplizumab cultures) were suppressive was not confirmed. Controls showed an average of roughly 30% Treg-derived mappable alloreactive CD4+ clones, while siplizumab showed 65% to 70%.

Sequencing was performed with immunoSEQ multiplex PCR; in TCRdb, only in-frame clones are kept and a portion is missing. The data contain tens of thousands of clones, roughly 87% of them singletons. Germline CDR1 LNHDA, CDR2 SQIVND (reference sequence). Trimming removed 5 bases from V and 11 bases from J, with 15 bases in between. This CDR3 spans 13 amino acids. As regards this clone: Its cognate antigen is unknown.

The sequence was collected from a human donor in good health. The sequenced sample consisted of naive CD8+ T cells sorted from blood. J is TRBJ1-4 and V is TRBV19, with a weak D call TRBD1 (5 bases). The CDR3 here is CASSLVTWGKLFF. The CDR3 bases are TGTGCCAGTAGTTTGGTTACCTGGGGGAAACTGTTTTTT.